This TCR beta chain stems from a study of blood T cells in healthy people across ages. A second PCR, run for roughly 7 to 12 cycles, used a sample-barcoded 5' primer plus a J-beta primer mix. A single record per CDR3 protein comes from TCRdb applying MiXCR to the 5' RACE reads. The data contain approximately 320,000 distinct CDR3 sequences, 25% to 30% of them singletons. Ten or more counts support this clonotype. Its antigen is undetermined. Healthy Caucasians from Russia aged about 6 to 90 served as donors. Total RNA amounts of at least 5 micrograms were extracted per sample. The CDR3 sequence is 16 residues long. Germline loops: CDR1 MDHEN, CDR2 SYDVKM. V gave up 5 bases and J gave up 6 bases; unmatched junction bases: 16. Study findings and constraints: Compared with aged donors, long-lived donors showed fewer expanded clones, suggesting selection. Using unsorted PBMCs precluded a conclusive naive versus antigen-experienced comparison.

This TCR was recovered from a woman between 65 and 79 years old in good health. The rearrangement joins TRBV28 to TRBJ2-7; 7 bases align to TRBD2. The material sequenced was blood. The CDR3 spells CASSLPLGGGPTEQYF. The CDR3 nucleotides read TGTGCCAGCAGTCTCCCCCTTGGGGGAGGGCCGACCGAGCAGTACTTC.